What follows is one T cell receptor beta chain and its context. Its specific antigen is unknown. No base qualities exist here, and no much larger clone lies one base off it. Using the immunoSEQ assay, the TCR beta chain CDR3 regions were sequenced from genomic DNA. Rearranged VDJ segments were amplified with primers annealing to V and J segments. In the paper's pipeline: The ImmunoSeq Analyzer software was used to calculate clonality and richness metrics. Fisher's exact test, supplemented by a beta-binomial method for added stringency, was applied to identify differentially abundant clones between regions. This is the immuneACCESS table as TCRdb keeps it, with only in-frame sequences that have V and J called. A part of the clones is gone; compared with another copy, unresolved V genes explain less than half, and the rest is unexplained. V, J and clone size are those of that table, while D and trimming were read from the DNA. For this sample the table gives 5,500 to 7,000 clones, of which approximately 70% were detected only once. Roughly two fifths of the sample comes from the top ten.

V and J are trimmed by 8 bases and 0 bases, and the gene matches miss 10 bases of the junction. Reading from cysteine to phenylalanine, the CDR3 counts 17 amino acids. Of all the DNA, just the CDR3 is kept, 51 bases in frame from base 1. Reading the germline V gene (reference sequence) gives CDR1 MNHEY and CDR2 SMNVEV. The data originate from a study of intratumoral heterogeneity in liver cancer. Turning to the overall study: Across the full 14-patient cohort, most patients were male and a median age of around 63 years was recorded. The study combined RNA-seq, DNA sequencing, TCR-seq and SNP array data from multiple regions of hepatocellular carcinoma specimens to study intratumor heterogeneity. The full cohort included just over 70 multiregional samples from 14 HCC patients, consisting of roughly 50 tumoral regions and about 20 adjacent nontumoral regions. Broad study findings and their caveats: Within each of the two sequenced patients, overall T cell clonality showed no significant difference between tumor regions. The authors acknowledged a relatively low patient number and under-sampled tumor-infiltrating lymphocyte representation as limitations. In every sequenced patient, tumor region b showed significantly fewer unique T-cell clonal expansions than tumor region a. RNA-seq-based estimates of regional differences in tumor-infiltrating lymphocyte burden were reportedly confirmed by TCR sequencing.

Samples labelled H came from distinct, geographically separated regions of the hepatocellular carcinoma nodule. Every patient had early-stage hepatocellular carcinoma and received no therapy prior to surgical resection. Sampled areas lacked macroscopic evidence of necrosis or hemorrhage. Multiple regions from two patients underwent TCR sequencing (ImmunoSeq). Frozen tissue samples from resection were taken at least 1 cm away from one another. The DNeasy blood and tissue kit was used to extract genomic DNA from bulk tissue. This sequence was found in a woman in her sixties or seventies with hepatocellular carcinoma. The specimen was tumor tissue, collected before any cancer treatment. The rearrangement joined TRBV27 to TRBJ1-6; TRBD1 matches 7 bases in the middle. The CDR3 region reads CASRPLDRSSYNSPLHF. The base sequence is TGTGCCAGCCGGCCGCTGGACAGGAGCTCCTATAATTCACCCCTCCACTTT.